The subject of this entry is one TCR beta chain. The specificity of this receptor is unknown. No base quality values were provided; no much bigger clone lies one nucleotide off. CD4+ T cells from unexposed donors were collected before the COVID-19 pandemic (2011-2018). Following 10 days of culture, the EasySep CD4+ T cell isolation kit was used to isolate CD4+ T cells. As cell numbers permitted, CD4+ T cells from unexposed donors were tested for reactivity to SARS-CoV-2 S and N and to four common cold coronavirus spike pools. Each well held two million PBMCs cultured in IMDM containing 5% human AB serum and roughly 9.4 IU/ml IL-2. Half of the culture medium was replaced with fresh IL-2-containing medium on days 3 and 7. Triplicate replicate wells were generally used for each peptide culture condition. Leukapheresis product for the unexposed donors was bought commercially. Ficoll-Paque PLUS gradient centrifugation was used to isolate PBMCs from either whole blood or leukapheresis product. PBMCs were either cryopreserved at -140 degrees C or used fresh in the expansion assay. The QIAamp Micro DNA Kit was used to extract genomic DNA from the CD4+ T cells.

The data were taken from a study of CD4 T cells in relation to SARS-CoV-2 and coronaviruses (dated by TCRdb to the early 2020s). Looking at the study overall: In the ViraFEST assay, PBMCs were grown with antigen for around ten days, and TCR beta CDR3s were then sequenced to identify antigen-specific clonal expansions. The negative reference condition was either a culture with an HIV-1 Nef peptide pool or a culture with no peptide. Using patient-derived lymphoblastoid cell lines, the shared crossreactive spike epitopes were mapped to their HLA restriction. At the level of individual TCR clonotypes, the study evaluated whether memory CD4+ T cells crossreact between the spike proteins of SARS-CoV-2 and those of common cold coronaviruses. The Adaptive Biotechnologies TCR-sequencing kit was used for samples from a few pre-COVID donors and for the naive versus memory experiments, whereas the other data were Illumina-based. Expansion assays from other donors in the study were sequenced with a different, Illumina-based TCR-beta assay.

Receptor libraries were prepared by the immunoSEQ multiplex PCR assay. Per the original workflow: Preprocessing removed nonproductive sequences and CDR3s not starting with C, not ending with F or W, or shorter than 7 amino acids. The MANAFEST web app identified antigen-specific clonotypes based on expansion compared with the reference and other culture wells. A clone was considered positive if the clone showed significant expansion compared with the reference culture in 2 of 3 replicate wells at an FDR below 0.05. For a clone to be considered positive, significant expansion relative to all other tandem wells and an odds ratio above 5 were also required. CDR3 homology was quantified as pairwise Levenshtein distance, calculated with the stringdist R package after three terminal residues were trimmed from each end. TCRdb stores this immuneACCESS table with in-frame sequences only. Part of the clones is absent; in the studies checked, under half of the shortfall reflects unresolved V genes, and no reason is known for the rest. V and J calls and clone size are as listed in that table; D and trimming were resolved from the DNA. The sample table shows around 32,000 clones, and 70% to 85% are seen once. The top ten clones comprise around 15% of the sample.

Looking up the germline V gene (reference sequence) yields CDR1 LNHDA and CDR2 SQIVND. After removal of 6 bases from V and 4 bases from J, the junction retains 9 bases not matched to a gene. Taken from cysteine to phenylalanine, the CDR3 has 14 residues. CDR3 DNA is the only sequence kept; it has 42 bases, read in frame from the first base. Here is what the overall study found, with its caveats: Because the crossreactivity analysis focused on spike protein, crossreactivity against other viral proteins was not assessed. Crossreactive clones showed significantly weaker SARS-CoV-2-driven expansion than monoreactive clones, consistent with antigenic imprinting. Roughly 70% of donors had memory CD4+ clonotypes that crossrecognized SARS-CoV-2 and at least one common cold coronavirus spike. Small numbers of patients and of tested TCRs were a limitation of the study. No donor contributed both pre-pandemic and post-infection samples, which limited tracing the source of pre-existing responses.

This TCR derives from a human donor in good health. Here the chain combines TRBV19 and TRBJ2-7, with 7 bases aligning to TRBD2. Sequencing used CD4+ T cells from PBMCs, cultured in vitro. The DNA sequence is given as TGTGCCAGTAGGAGGGGAGGGCCACAGTACGAGCAGTACTTC. The resulting protein is CASRRGGPQYEQYF.